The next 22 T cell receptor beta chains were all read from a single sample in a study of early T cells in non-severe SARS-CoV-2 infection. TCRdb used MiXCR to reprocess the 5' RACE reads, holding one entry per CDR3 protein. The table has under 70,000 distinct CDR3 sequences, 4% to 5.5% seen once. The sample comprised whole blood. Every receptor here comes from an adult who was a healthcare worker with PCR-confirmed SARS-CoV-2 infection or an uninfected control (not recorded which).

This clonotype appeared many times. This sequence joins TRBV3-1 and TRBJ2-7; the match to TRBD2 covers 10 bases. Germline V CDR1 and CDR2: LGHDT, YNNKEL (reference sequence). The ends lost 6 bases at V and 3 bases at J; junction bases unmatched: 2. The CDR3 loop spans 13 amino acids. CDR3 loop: CASSRTSGYEQYF. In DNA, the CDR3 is TGTGCCAGCAGTCGGACTAGCGGCTACGAGCAGTACTTC.

The CDR3 reads CASSPGFLGEAFF. CDR3 DNA sequence: TGTGCCAGCTCACCAGGCTTTCTCGGTGAAGCTTTCTTT. The J gene is TRBJ1-1, the V gene TRBV18; D not certain. V was clipped by 2 bases and J by 7 bases, with 11 bases between them. The CDR3 extends over 13 amino acids. The germline V gene encodes CDR1 KGHSH and CDR2 LQKENI.

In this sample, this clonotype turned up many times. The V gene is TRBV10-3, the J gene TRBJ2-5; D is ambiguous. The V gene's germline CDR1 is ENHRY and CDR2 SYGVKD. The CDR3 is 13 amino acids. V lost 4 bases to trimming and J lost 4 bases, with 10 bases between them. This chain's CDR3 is CAISVSGRETQYF. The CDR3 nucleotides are TGTGCCATCAGTGTCTCAGGAAGAGAGACCCAGTACTTC.

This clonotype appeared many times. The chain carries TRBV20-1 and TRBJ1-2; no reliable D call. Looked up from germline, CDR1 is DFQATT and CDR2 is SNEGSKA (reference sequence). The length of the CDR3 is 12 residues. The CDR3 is CTKRLGNYGYTF. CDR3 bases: TGCACCAAACGGTTGGGGAACTATGGCTACACCTTC.

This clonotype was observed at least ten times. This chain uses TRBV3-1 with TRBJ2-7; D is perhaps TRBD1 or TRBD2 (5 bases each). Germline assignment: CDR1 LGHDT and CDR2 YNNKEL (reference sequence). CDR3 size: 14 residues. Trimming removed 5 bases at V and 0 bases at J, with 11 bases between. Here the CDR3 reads CASSSRDGSYEQYF. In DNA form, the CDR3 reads TGTGCCAGCAGCTCCCGGGACGGCTCCTACGAGCAGTACTTC.

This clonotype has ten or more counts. CDR3 coding DNA: TGCGCCAGCAGTTACAGGGTAGATACTGAAGCTTTCTTT. It is translated as CASSYRVDTEAFF. V usage is TRBV10-2 and J usage is TRBJ1-1, with a possible D match to TRBD1 (6 bases). CDR1 is WSHSY, CDR2 SAAADI, per germline. The germline V and J ends were trimmed by 5 bases and 5 bases, with 12 bases remaining between them. The length of the CDR3 is 13 residues.

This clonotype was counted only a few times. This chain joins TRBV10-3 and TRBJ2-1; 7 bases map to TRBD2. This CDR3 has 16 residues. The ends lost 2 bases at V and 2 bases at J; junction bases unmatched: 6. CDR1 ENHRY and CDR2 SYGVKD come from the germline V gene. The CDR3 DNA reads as TGTGCCATCAGTGAGGTAGGGCGGGGGACCTACAATGAGCAGTTCTTC. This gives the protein CAISEVGRGTYNEQFF.

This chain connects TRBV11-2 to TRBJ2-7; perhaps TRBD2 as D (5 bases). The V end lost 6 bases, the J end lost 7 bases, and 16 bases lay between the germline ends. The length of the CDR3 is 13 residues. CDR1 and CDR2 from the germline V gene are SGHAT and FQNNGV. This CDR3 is CASSSDYLVEQYF. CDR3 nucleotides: TGTGCCAGCAGTTCCGACTACCTGGTTGAGCAGTACTTC.

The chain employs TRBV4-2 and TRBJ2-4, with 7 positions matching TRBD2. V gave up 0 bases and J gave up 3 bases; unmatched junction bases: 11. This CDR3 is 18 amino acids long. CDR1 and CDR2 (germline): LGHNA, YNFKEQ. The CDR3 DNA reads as TGTGCCAGCAGCCAAGATCGGGGGGTGGGCCGGGACAAAAACATTCAGTACTTC. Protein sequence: CASSQDRGVGRDKNIQYF.

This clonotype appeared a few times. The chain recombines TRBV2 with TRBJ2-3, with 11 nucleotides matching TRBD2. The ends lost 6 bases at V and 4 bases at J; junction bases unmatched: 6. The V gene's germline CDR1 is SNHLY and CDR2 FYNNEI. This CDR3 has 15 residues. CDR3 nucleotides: TGTGCCAGCAGCATGACTAGCGGGATCGCAGATACGCAGTATTTT. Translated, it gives CASSMTSGIADTQYF.

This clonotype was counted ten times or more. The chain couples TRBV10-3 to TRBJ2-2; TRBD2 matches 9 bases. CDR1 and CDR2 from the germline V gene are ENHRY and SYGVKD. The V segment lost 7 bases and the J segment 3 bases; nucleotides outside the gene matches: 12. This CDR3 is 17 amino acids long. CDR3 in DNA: TGTGCCATCACCGCGCGGCGGGGGGGCCAGGACACCGGGGAGCTGTTTTTT. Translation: CAITARRGGQDTGELFF.

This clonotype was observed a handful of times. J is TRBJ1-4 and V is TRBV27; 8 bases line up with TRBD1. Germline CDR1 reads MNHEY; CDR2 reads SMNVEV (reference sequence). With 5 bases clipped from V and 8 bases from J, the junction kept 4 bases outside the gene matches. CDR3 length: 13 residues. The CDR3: CASSPRTGEKLFF. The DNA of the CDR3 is TGTGCCAGCAGTCCCCGGACAGGGGAAAAACTGTTTTTT.

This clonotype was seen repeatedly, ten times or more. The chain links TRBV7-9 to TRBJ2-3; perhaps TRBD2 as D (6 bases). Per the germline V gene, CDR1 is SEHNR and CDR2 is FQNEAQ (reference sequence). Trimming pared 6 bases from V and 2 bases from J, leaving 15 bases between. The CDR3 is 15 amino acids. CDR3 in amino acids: CASRRVRGNTDTQYF. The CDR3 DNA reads TGTGCCAGCAGGCGAGTGCGGGGTAACACAGATACGCAGTATTTT.

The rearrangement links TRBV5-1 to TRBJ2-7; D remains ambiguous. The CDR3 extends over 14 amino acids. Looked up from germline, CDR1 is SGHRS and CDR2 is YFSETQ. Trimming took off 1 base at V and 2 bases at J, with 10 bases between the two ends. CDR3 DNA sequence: TGCGCCAGCAGCTTGAATGGGCAGACCTACGAGCAGTACTTC. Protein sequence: CASSLNGQTYEQYF. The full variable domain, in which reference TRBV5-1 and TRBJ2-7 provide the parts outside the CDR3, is KAGVTQTPRYLIKTRGQQVTLSCSPISGHRSVSWYQQTPGQGLQFLFEYFSETQRNKGNFPGRFSGRQFSNSRSEMNVSTLELGDSALYLCASSLNGQTYEQYFGPGTRLTVT.

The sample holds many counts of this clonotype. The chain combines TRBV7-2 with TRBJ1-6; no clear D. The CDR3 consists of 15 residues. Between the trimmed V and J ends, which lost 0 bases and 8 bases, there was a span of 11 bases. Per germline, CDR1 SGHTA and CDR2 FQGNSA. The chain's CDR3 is CASSLAGDPDSPLHF. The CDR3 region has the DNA TGTGCCAGCAGCTTAGCTGGCGATCCTGATTCACCCCTCCACTTT. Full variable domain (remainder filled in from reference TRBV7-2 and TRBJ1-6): GAGVSQSPSNKVTEKGKDVELRCDPISGHTALYWYRQSLGQGLEFLIYFQGNSAPDKSGLPSDRFSAERTGGSVSTLTIQRTQQEDSAVYLCASSLAGDPDSPLHFGNGTRLTVT.

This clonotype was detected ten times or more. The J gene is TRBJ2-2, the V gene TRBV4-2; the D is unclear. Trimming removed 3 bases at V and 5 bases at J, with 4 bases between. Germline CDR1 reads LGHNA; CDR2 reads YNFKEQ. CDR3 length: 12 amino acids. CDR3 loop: CASSHRTGELFF. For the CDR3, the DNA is TGTGCCAGCAGCCACCGTACCGGGGAGCTGTTTTTT.

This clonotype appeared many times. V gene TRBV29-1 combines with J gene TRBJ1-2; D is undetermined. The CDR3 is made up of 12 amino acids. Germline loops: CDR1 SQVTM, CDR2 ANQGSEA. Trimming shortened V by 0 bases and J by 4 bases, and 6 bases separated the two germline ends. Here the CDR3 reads CSVEDPRYGYTF. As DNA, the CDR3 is TGCAGCGTTGAAGATCCGCGCTATGGCTACACCTTC.

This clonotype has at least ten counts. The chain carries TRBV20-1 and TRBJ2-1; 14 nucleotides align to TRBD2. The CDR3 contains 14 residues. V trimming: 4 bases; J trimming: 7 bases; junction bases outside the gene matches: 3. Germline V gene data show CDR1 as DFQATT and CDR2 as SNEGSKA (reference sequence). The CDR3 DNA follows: TGCAGTGCTAAGGGACTAGCGGGAGTAAATGAGCAGTTCTTC. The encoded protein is CSAKGLAGVNEQFF.

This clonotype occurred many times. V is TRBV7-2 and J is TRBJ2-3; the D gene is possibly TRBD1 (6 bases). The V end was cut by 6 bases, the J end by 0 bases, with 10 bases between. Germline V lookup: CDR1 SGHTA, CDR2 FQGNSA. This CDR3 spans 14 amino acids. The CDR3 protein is CASRDSYSTDTQYF. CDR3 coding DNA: TGTGCCAGCAGGGACAGCTATAGCACAGATACGCAGTATTTT.

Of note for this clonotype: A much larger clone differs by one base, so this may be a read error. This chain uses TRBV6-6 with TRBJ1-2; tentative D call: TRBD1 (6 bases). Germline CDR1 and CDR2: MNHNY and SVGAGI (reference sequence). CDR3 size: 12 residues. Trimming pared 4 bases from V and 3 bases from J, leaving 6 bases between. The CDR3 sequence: CASSSGDYGYTF. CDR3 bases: TGTGCCAGCAGTTCAGGGGACTATGGCTACACCTTC.

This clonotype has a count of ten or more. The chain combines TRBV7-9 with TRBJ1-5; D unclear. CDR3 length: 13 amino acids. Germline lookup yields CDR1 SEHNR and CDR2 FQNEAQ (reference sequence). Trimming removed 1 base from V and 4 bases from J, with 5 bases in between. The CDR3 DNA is TGTGCCAGCAGCTTAGACGGTAATCAGCCCCAGCATTTT. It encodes CASSLDGNQPQHF.

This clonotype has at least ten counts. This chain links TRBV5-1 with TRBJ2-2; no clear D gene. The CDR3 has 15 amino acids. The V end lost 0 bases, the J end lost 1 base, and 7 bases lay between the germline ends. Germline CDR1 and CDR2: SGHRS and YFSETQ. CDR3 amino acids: CASSLVQLNTGELFF. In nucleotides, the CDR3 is TGCGCCAGCAGCTTGGTACAACTGAACACCGGGGAGCTGTTTTTT.